The rows below give T cell receptor beta chains drawn from one sample of a study of T cell responses to AZD1222 COVID-19 vaccine. TCRdb's table, derived via immunoSEQ multiplex PCR, lists solely in-frame clones and lacks some. The sample records tens of thousands of clones, roughly 85% being singletons. The material was peripheral blood, obtained on day 0 of AZD1222 vaccination. These receptors were obtained from an adult in good health. CDR3s include the opening cysteine and the closing phenylalanine or tryptophan. Each record gives: V gene, J gene, D gene, clone size, CDR3 protein, CDR3 DNA. The D gene is left open where the match is weak. Rows give clone size only sometimes, using once, few, many, or a class for an expanded clone.

TRBV5-1	TRBJ2-3	TRBD1	few	CASSPDRGTDTQYF	TGCGCCAGCAGCCCCGACAGGGGAACAGATACGCAGTATTTT
TRBV19	TRBJ2-2	TRBD1	many	CASRGTGVAGELFF	TGTGCCAGTAGAGGGACAGGGGTCGCCGGGGAGCTGTTTTTT
TRBV5-1	TRBJ2-5	.	.	CASSRQIGAGTETQYF	TGCGCCAGCAGCCGACAAATAGGGGCGGGGACAGAGACCCAGTACTTC
TRBV10-3	TRBJ2-7	.	.	CAISESLGQLYEQYF	TGTGCCATCAGTGAGTCGTTAGGACAGCTCTACGAGCAGTACTTC
TRBV5-1	TRBJ2-3	.	.	CASSLGQLKSTDTQYF	TGCGCCAGCAGCTTGGGTCAGCTTAAAAGCACAGATACGCAGTATTTT
TRBV7-2	TRBJ1-1	.	few	CASSQIPTGRRGSEAFF	TGTGCCAGCAGCCAGATACCGACGGGACGCCGTGGCTCTGAAGCTTTCTTT
TRBV5-6	TRBJ2-5	TRBD2	.	CASSARGGSGRQETQYF	TGTGCCAGCAGCGCCCGCGGTGGTAGCGGGCGACAAGAGACCCAGTACTTC
TRBV7-2	TRBJ1-2	.	once	CASSQGRGSSGYTF	TGTGCCAGCAGCCAGGGCAGGGGAAGTTCTGGCTACACCTTC
TRBV19	TRBJ2-2	.	.	CASSIAPANTGELFF	TGTGCCAGTAGTATAGCGCCAGCGAACACCGGGGAGCTGTTTTTT
TRBV27	TRBJ1-2	.	.	CATAAEPGGGYTF	TGTGCCACCGCGGCGGAGCCTGGGGGTGGCTACACCTTC
TRBV3-1/TRBV3-2	TRBJ2-3	TRBD2	.	CASQSGRAGGTDTQYF	TGTGCCAGTCAAAGCGGGAGGGCCGGGGGCACAGATACGCAGTATTTT
TRBV7-3	TRBJ2-2	TRBD1	.	CASGTGVPGELFF	TGTGCCAGCGGGACAGGGGTACCCGGGGAGCTGTTTTTT
TRBV19	TRBJ2-7	.	.	CASSIGATYEQYF	TGTGCCAGTAGTATTGGAGCTACCTACGAGCAGTACTTC
TRBV4-1	TRBJ2-1	TRBD2	.	CASSPITLAGMGNEQFF	TGCGCCAGCAGCCCCATCACCTTAGCGGGAATGGGCAATGAGCAGTTCTTC
TRBV28	TRBJ2-2	.	.	CASSVRREQGRNTGELFF	TGTGCCAGCAGTGTCCGGAGGGAACAGGGGAGAAACACCGGGGAGCTGTTTTTT
TRBV15	TRBJ1-4	.	.	CATSRDRRNEKLFF	TGTGCCACCAGCAGAGACAGGCGAAATGAAAAACTGTTTTTT
TRBV4-2	TRBJ2-1	TRBD2	few	CASSLAGGTYNEQFF	TGTGCCAGCAGCCTAGCGGGGGGTACCTACAATGAGCAGTTCTTC
TRBV9	TRBJ2-5	TRBD2	.	CASSVKAGVETQYF	TGTGCCAGCAGCGTAAAAGCGGGGGTAGAGACCCAGTACTTC
TRBV30	TRBJ2-3	.	once	CAWSVPGTDTQYF	TGTGCCTGGAGTGTACCCGGCACAGATACGCAGTATTTT
TRBV10-3	TRBJ2-1	TRBD1	.	CAIEQGGGGNEQFF	TGTGCCATTGAACAGGGGGGTGGTGGAAATGAGCAGTTCTTC
TRBV12-3/TRBV12-4	TRBJ1-2	.	.	CASSYKSNGGYTF	TGTGCCAGCAGCTACAAGAGTAACGGCGGCTACACCTTC
TRBV28	TRBJ1-2	.	once	CASSSHDGRGYTF	TGTGCCAGCAGTAGTCACGACGGTCGTGGCTACACCTTC
TRBV6-5	TRBJ2-3	.	.	CASRGRGGTDTQYF	TGTGCCAGCAGGGGGAGGGGGGGCACAGATACGCAGTATTTT
TRBV10-3	TRBJ1-6	.	.	CAISESGGGGLYNSPLHF	TGTGCCATCAGTGAGTCTGGGGGAGGGGGTCTCTATAATTCACCCCTCCACTTT
TRBV11-2	TRBJ1-3	.	.	CASSLAGASGNTIYF	TGTGCCAGCAGCTTAGCAGGGGCATCGGGAAACACCATATATTTT
TRBV9	TRBJ1-4	TRBD1	.	CASSFRDRDEKLFF	TGTGCCAGCAGCTTCCGGGACAGGGATGAAAAACTGTTTTTT
TRBV30	TRBJ2-2	.	.	CAWSVLTGELFF	TGTGCCTGGAGTGTACTGACCGGGGAGCTGTTTTTT